Below, 31 T cell receptor beta chains from the same sample are listed, as sequenced in a study of Ad26.COV2.S vaccination and SARS-CoV-2 variants. Assay used: immunoSEQ multiplex PCR; TCRdb lists only in-frame clones, some missing. The repertoire holds roughly 300,000 clones, with about 89% as singletons. Treatment in this sample: some 20 received Ad26.COV2.S at low or high dose, single or two shots; a few received placebo; per-sample allocation not given. After the first vaccine or placebo injection, samples were drawn on day 63. Material: peripheral blood, obtained in a trial of Ad26.COV2.S vaccine versus placebo. These receptors came from a person between 18 and 65 years old who received the Ad26.COV2.S COVID-19 vaccine or a placebo.

The CDR3 loop is CATSRRTNTEAFF. Here the CDR3 DNA reads TGTGCCACCAGCAGACGAACGAACACTGAAGCTTTCTTT. This chain links TRBV15 with TRBJ1-1; D not certain. The CDR3 spans 13 residues. CDR1 LNHNV and CDR2 YYDKDF come from the germline V gene (reference sequence). V was clipped by 2 bases and J by 1 base, with 5 bases between them.

V is TRBV28 and J is TRBJ1-2; no reliable D call. Looked up from germline, CDR1 is MDHEN and CDR2 is SYDVKM. The CDR3 runs to 14 residues. Trimming pared 3 bases from V and 4 bases from J, leaving 12 bases between. This chain's CDR3 is CASSFVRKSYGYTF. The CDR3 nucleotides read TGTGCCAGCAGTTTTGTCAGAAAGAGCTATGGCTACACCTTC.

The chain is built from TRBV11-2 and TRBJ2-2; TRBD1 matches 10 bases. This CDR3 spans 17 amino acids. The V gene end was trimmed by 4 bases and the J gene end by 2 bases; junction bases not matched to a gene: 7. CDR1 and CDR2 (germline): SGHAT, FQNNGV. CDR3: CASSSLGQGGNTGELFF. The CDR3 DNA follows: TGTGCCAGCAGCTCACTAGGACAGGGGGGCAACACCGGGGAGCTGTTTTTT. Full variable domain (outside the CDR3, taken from reference TRBV11-2 and TRBJ2-2): EAGVAQSPRYKIIEKRQSVAFWCNPISGHATLYWYQQILGQGPKLLIQFQNNGVVDDSQLPKDRFSAERLKGVDSTLKIQPAKLEDSAVYLCASSSLGQGGNTGELFFGEGSRLTVL.

This clone has a handful of counts. V usage is TRBV7-9 and J usage is TRBJ2-5; D uncertain. V shed 4 bases and J shed 3 bases, with 9 bases lying between them. The CDR3 covers 13 residues. Germline CDR1 is SEHNR and CDR2 is FQNEAQ (reference sequence). This chain's CDR3 is CASSSTLEETQYF. In nucleotides, the CDR3 is TGTGCCAGCAGCTCGACACTTGAAGAGACCCAGTACTTC.

This rearrangement joins TRBV5-6 to TRBJ1-3; no reliable D call. In germline, CDR1 is SGHDT, CDR2 YYEEEE. The CDR3 runs 14 residues. V gave up 3 bases and J gave up 3 bases, with 10 bases separating them. As DNA, the CDR3 is TGTGCCAGCAGCTATTCGGGGTATGGAAACACCATATATTTT. It specifies CASSYSGYGNTIYF.

The chain employs TRBV2 and TRBJ2-3; D is possibly TRBD2 (6 bases). Trimming left V 9 bases short and J 2 bases short, with 9 bases between. The CDR3 has 12 residues. CDR1 and CDR2 (germline): SNHLY, FYNNEI. The CDR3 is CASRLDTDTQYF. CDR3 DNA sequence: TGTGCCAGTCGACTAGACACAGATACGCAGTATTTT.

As DNA, the CDR3 is TGCAGTGCAAGTGGAACAGGGGGATCAAAAGAGACCCAGTACTTC. Translated, it gives CSASGTGGSKETQYF. This sequence joins TRBV20-1 and TRBJ2-5; 8 nucleotides align to TRBD1. The germline CDR1 and CDR2 sequences are DFQATT and SNEGSKA (reference sequence). V was clipped by 6 bases and J by 3 bases; unmatched bases: 12. This CDR3 spans 15 amino acids.

Comment on this clone: The same CDR3 is also encoded by other DNA sequences in this sample. The chain combines TRBV3-1 (or the pseudogene TRBV3-2) with TRBJ2-7; possible D gene TRBD2, 5 bases. Per the germline V gene, CDR1 is LGHDT and CDR2 is YNNKEL (reference sequence). The CDR3 has 13 residues. Trimming pared 1 base from V and 3 bases from J, leaving 7 bases between. In nucleotides, the CDR3 is TGTGCCAGCAGCCAAGTACGGGGCTACGAGCAGTACTTC. Encoded protein: CASSQVRGYEQYF.

The chain recombines TRBV7-8 with TRBJ1-6, with TRBD1 identical over 9 bases. V trimming: 4 bases; J trimming: 7 bases; junction bases outside the gene matches: 14. The germline V gene encodes CDR1 SGHVS and CDR2 FQNEAQ. The CDR3 contains 18 residues. The CDR3 nucleotides are TGTGCCAGCAGCTACCGGACAGGGGAAGATCCGAGCAATTCACCCCTCCACTTT. This gives the protein CASSYRTGEDPSNSPLHF.

The rearrangement joins TRBV2 to TRBJ2-1, with no clear D. The CDR3 runs 16 residues. V lost 6 bases and J 0 bases, leaving 15 bases between the germline ends. Germline V gene lookup returns CDR1 SNHLY and CDR2 FYNNEI. The CDR3 spells CASSEYLITSYNEQFF. The CDR3 coding sequence is TGTGCCAGCAGCGAATACTTGATTACCTCCTACAATGAGCAGTTCTTC.

This CDR3 reads CASSVAIGGAETQYF. The CDR3 bases are TGTGCCAGCAGCGTAGCTATCGGGGGGGCAGAGACCCAGTACTTC. The chain joins TRBV9 to TRBJ2-5; 8 bases fit TRBD2. V shed 0 bases and J 4 bases; nucleotides not matched to a gene: 5. CDR1 is SGDLS, CDR2 YYNGEE, per germline. This CDR3 has 15 amino acids.

The chain has TRBV24-1 and TRBJ1-3; maybe TRBD1 (6 bases). CDR3 length: 16 amino acids. CDR1 is KGHDR and CDR2 is SFDVKD in the germline V gene. Trimming took 4 bases from V and 0 from J, leaving 12 bases between them. Here the CDR3 DNA reads TGTGCCACCAGTGAAACGGGACACCGCTCTGGAAACACCATATATTTT. The encoded protein is CATSETGHRSGNTIYF.

The chain employs TRBV11-2 and TRBJ2-5; 10 nucleotides line up with TRBD2. Per the germline V gene, CDR1 is SGHAT and CDR2 is FQNNGV. V lost 1 base, J lost 1 base, and 3 bases stayed unmatched. The CDR3 spans 16 residues. The CDR3 DNA follows: TGTGCCAGCAGCTTAGGGCTAGCGGGGGCCCAAGAGACCCAGTACTTC. It is translated as CASSLGLAGAQETQYF. The full variable domain, its missing parts supplied by reference TRBV11-2 and TRBJ2-5, is EAGVAQSPRYKIIEKRQSVAFWCNPISGHATLYWYQQILGQGPKLLIQFQNNGVVDDSQLPKDRFSAERLKGVDSTLKIQPAKLEDSAVYLCASSLGLAGAQETQYFGPGTRLLVL.

This chain joins TRBV6-5 and TRBJ2-3, with D perhaps TRBD2 (6 bases). CDR3 size: 15 residues. Germline-derived CDR1 and CDR2 are MNHEY and SVGAGI. The V gene lost 6 bases and the J gene lost 1 base, with 14 bases spanning the gap. The CDR3 nucleotides read TGTGCCAGCAGCCCCCAGGGACTTCGCACAGATACGCAGTATTTT. This gives the protein CASSPQGLRTDTQYF.

The CDR3: CASSYGSSRQDTQYF. CDR3 in DNA: TGTGCCAGCAGTTACGGATCGAGTAGGCAAGATACGCAGTATTTT. The chain recombines TRBV6-2 or TRBV6-3 with TRBJ2-3; unclear D gene. Germline V gene data show CDR1 as MNHEY and CDR2 as SVGEGT. This CDR3 has 15 residues. Trimming removed 2 bases at V and 5 bases at J, with 14 bases between.

The V call is TRBV14, the J call TRBJ1-1; D ambiguous. Trimming shortened V by 3 bases and J by 0 bases, and 8 bases separated the two germline ends. Germline loops: CDR1 SGHDN, CDR2 FVKESK. The CDR3 length is 14 residues. The CDR3 coding sequence is TGTGCCAGCAGCCACAAGGGAATGAACACTGAAGCTTTCTTT. It specifies CASSHKGMNTEAFF.

On this clone: This sample includes further DNA sequences coding for the same CDR3. The chain combines TRBV14 with TRBJ1-1; D not certain. CDR1 and CDR2 (germline): SGHDN, FVKESK. V shed 0 bases and J shed 6 bases, with 11 bases lying between them. The CDR3 spans 14 residues. CDR3 in DNA: TGTGCCAGCAGCCAAGATTTGGGCAGCGCTGAAGCTTTCTTT. Protein sequence: CASSQDLGSAEAFF.

The chain uses TRBV10-3 and TRBJ2-5, with D unresolved. Germline CDR1 and CDR2: ENHRY and SYGVKD. This CDR3 is 13 amino acids long. V was pared by 4 bases and J by 1 base, with 7 bases between. The CDR3 spells CAISGALQETQYF. For the CDR3, the DNA is TGTGCCATCAGTGGAGCACTCCAAGAGACCCAGTACTTC.

The rearrangement joins TRBV6-2 or TRBV6-3 to TRBJ2-5; D is unclear. CDR1 is MNHEY, CDR2 SVGEGT, per germline. The length of the CDR3 is 13 residues. V was shortened by 2 bases and J by 5 bases, with 9 bases between the two germline ends. CDR3 residues: CASSYGARETQYF. CDR3 DNA sequence: TGTGCCAGCAGTTACGGAGCAAGGGAGACCCAGTACTTC.

CDR3 loop: CASSLTGTGVKDTQYF. DNA of the CDR3: TGTGCCAGCAGCCTTACCGGGACAGGGGTCAAAGATACGCAGTATTTT. V and J are TRBV2 and TRBJ2-3, with TRBD1 matching 10 bases. V lost 6 bases, J lost 5 bases, and 11 bases stayed unmatched. The CDR3 spans 16 residues. Germline assignment: CDR1 SNHLY and CDR2 FYNNEI.

The chain carries TRBV18 and TRBJ1-1; 9 nucleotides match TRBD1. The CDR3 has 15 amino acids. Germline-derived CDR1 and CDR2 are KGHSH and LQKENI. V shed 5 bases and J 2 bases; nucleotides not matched to a gene: 6. CDR3 coding DNA: TGTGCCAGCTCAATAGGGACAGGGACTAACACTGAAGCTTTCTTT. Translating gives CASSIGTGTNTEAFF.

V usage is TRBV10-3 and J usage is TRBJ2-2; 11 bases are shared with TRBD2. The V and J ends lost 4 bases and 0 bases, in that order; junction bases with no gene match: 1. CDR1 is ENHRY and CDR2 is SYGVKD in the germline V gene. The CDR3 covers 16 residues. The CDR3: CAISGTSGSNTGELFF. The CDR3 bases are TGTGCCATCAGTGGGACTAGCGGGTCGAACACCGGGGAGCTGTTTTTT.

The chain has TRBV2 and TRBJ2-7, with D perhaps TRBD1 or TRBD2 (6 bases each). The germline V and J ends were trimmed by 8 bases and 6 bases, with 17 bases remaining between them. Germline V CDR1 and CDR2: SNHLY, FYNNEI. This CDR3 has 13 amino acids. The CDR3: CASAVQGGGEQYF. The CDR3 DNA reads TGTGCCAGCGCGGTACAGGGAGGTGGCGAGCAGTACTTC.

V and J are TRBV5-1 and TRBJ2-7, with D possibly TRBD1 on 6 matching bases. CDR3 length: 15 amino acids. Germline V gene lookup returns CDR1 SGHRS and CDR2 YFSETQ. V was shortened by 0 bases and J by 3 bases, with 13 bases between the two germline ends. The CDR3 DNA sequence: TGCGCCAGCAGCTTGGGAGGGGGAAAAGGCTACGAGCAGTACTTC. It specifies CASSLGGGKGYEQYF.

This sequence joins TRBV5-6 and TRBJ1-2; possible D gene TRBD1, 6 bases. The germline CDR1 and CDR2 sequences are SGHDT and YYEEEE. CDR3 length equals 14 residues. The V and J ends lost 3 bases and 4 bases respectively, with 13 bases between them. Here the CDR3 DNA reads TGTGCCAGCAGCTCGACCCAGGGGCTCTATGGCTACACCTTC. Translation: CASSSTQGLYGYTF.

The chain combines TRBV28 with TRBJ1-1; 7 positions agree with TRBD1. The CDR3 totals 17 residues. With 2 bases clipped from V and 6 bases from J, the junction kept 15 bases outside the gene matches. Germline V gives CDR1 MDHEN, CDR2 SYDVKM. The chain's CDR3 is CASSLRDPGGSNSEAFF. CDR3 sequence (DNA): TGTGCCAGCAGTTTAAGGGACCCAGGGGGTTCCAATTCTGAAGCTTTCTTT.

The V gene is TRBV19, the J gene TRBJ1-1, with D possibly matching TRBD1 (5 bases). V was trimmed by 4 bases and J by 5 bases, leaving 17 bases between them. Germline V lookup: CDR1 LNHDA, CDR2 SQIVND (reference sequence). The length of the CDR3 is 15 residues. This CDR3 reads CASSTTGASRTEAFF. The CDR3 DNA reads TGTGCCAGTAGTACGACCGGGGCCTCGAGGACTGAAGCTTTCTTT.

The count of this clone is one. The rearrangement uses TRBV5-6 and TRBJ2-1, with D tentatively TRBD1 (6 bases). The CDR3 spans 14 residues. CDR1 and CDR2 from the germline V gene are SGHDT and YYEEEE. With 0 bases removed from V and 7 bases from J, the gap between germline ends came to 11 bases. CDR3 region: CASSLDRVGNEQFF. In DNA form, the CDR3 reads TGTGCCAGCAGCTTGGACAGGGTGGGGAATGAGCAGTTCTTC.

V is TRBV28 and J is TRBJ1-3; 7 bases align to TRBD1. From germline, CDR1 is MDHEN and CDR2 SYDVKM. The CDR3 has 15 amino acids. V was pared by 6 bases and J by 4 bases, with 9 bases of the junction left unmatched. The CDR3 sequence is CASRPGGGSGNTIYF. The CDR3 nucleotides read TGTGCCAGCAGGCCAGGGGGGGGGTCGGGAAACACCATATATTTT.

The chain links TRBV2 to TRBJ2-7; 10 bases line up with TRBD2. CDR3 length: 16 amino acids. V gave up 0 bases and J gave up 5 bases; unmatched junction bases: 7. Germline V gives CDR1 SNHLY, CDR2 FYNNEI. Written as DNA, the CDR3 is TGTGCCAGCAGTGAAGCCCCGGGACTAGCGTACGACGAGCAGTACTTC. The encoded protein is CASSEAPGLAYDEQYF.

The chain links TRBV5-8 to TRBJ1-2, with D tentatively TRBD1 (6 bases). V was clipped by 4 bases and J by 5 bases, with 15 bases between them. Germline assignment: CDR1 SGHTS and CDR2 YDEGEE. The CDR3 totals 14 residues. The CDR3 DNA sequence: TGTGCCAGCAGCCGACAGGAGGGATTGTATGGCTACACCTTC. As protein: CASSRQEGLYGYTF.